This entry lists 9 T cell receptor beta chains sequenced from one sample in a study of T cells after yellow fever vaccination. TCRdb re-derived calls from the 5' RACE reads in MiXCR, one entry per CDR3 protein. The table lists about 99,000 distinct CDR3 sequences, 5.8% of them singletons. Sequenced here: CD8+ T cells sorted from PBMCs, sampled 10 days after the yellow fever booster vaccination. The receptors stem from a man aged 18 to 29 who received the YFV17D yellow fever vaccine.

V gene TRBV9 combines with J gene TRBJ1-5; D remains ambiguous. In germline, CDR1 is SGDLS, CDR2 YYNGEE. CDR3 length: 14 residues. V was shortened by 3 bases and J by 6 bases, with 13 bases between the two germline ends. In nucleotides, the CDR3 is TGTGCCAGCAGCGCCCTGTCACGGGGTCAGCCCCAGCATTTT. This encodes CASSALSRGQPQHF.

This clonotype was counted between two and nine times. The chain has TRBV7-7 and TRBJ2-5; D gene ambiguous. This CDR3 is built from 13 residues. Germline V gives CDR1 SSHAT, CDR2 FNYEAQ (reference sequence). V dropped 6 bases and J dropped 5 bases, with 13 bases sitting between them. This CDR3 reads CASRQDARETQYF. The DNA for the CDR3 is TGTGCCAGCAGGCAGGACGCCCGGGAGACCCAGTACTTC.

This clonotype was seen many times. The chain combines TRBV4-2 with TRBJ2-2; D is ambiguous. The CDR3 consists of 15 residues. In germline, CDR1 is LGHNA, CDR2 YNFKEQ. V lost 0 bases and J lost 6, with 11 bases in between. CDR3 sequence: CASSQEEATAGELFF. The CDR3 DNA reads TGTGCCAGCAGCCAAGAAGAAGCCACCGCCGGGGAGCTGTTTTTT.

This clonotype was recorded at least ten times. V gene TRBV7-2 combines with J gene TRBJ1-2, with 12 bases matching TRBD1. The CDR3 runs 15 residues. The ends lost 5 bases at V and 4 bases at J; junction bases unmatched: 5. Germline assignment: CDR1 SGHTA and CDR2 FQGNSA. CDR3 loop: CASSAGTGGFYGYTF. CDR3 sequence (DNA): TGTGCCAGCAGCGCCGGGACAGGGGGCTTCTATGGCTACACCTTC.

There are a few counts of this clonotype. The rearrangement uses TRBV10-2 and TRBJ2-5; D not certain. The ends were cut back, 3 bases at V and 5 bases at J, with 10 bases in the middle. The germline gives CDR1 WSHSY, CDR2 SAAADI. The CDR3 has 13 residues. In DNA, the CDR3 is TGCGCCAGCAGTGAAGGGATTTGGGAGACCCAGTACTTC. Protein: CASSEGIWETQYF.

This clonotype was seen more than once but under ten times. As DNA, the CDR3 is TGTGCCAGTAGTATAGACCCTCCTCTAGCGGGGGGCCCAACCTACGAGCAGTACGTC. As protein: CASSIDPPLAGGPTYEQYV. This chain links TRBV19 with TRBJ2-7; 11 bases line up with TRBD2. Losses at the gene ends were 0 bases for V and 2 bases for J; bases not matched to a gene: 12. The CDR3 loop spans 19 amino acids. Germline V gene lookup returns CDR1 LNHDA and CDR2 SQIVND (reference sequence).

This clonotype has only a few counts. The chain employs TRBV7-8 and TRBJ2-2; tentatively, D is TRBD2 (5 bases). This CDR3 comprises 15 residues. V shed 4 bases and J shed 1 base, with 10 bases lying between them. Germline V CDR1 and CDR2: SGHVS, FQNEAQ. The CDR3 nucleotides read TGTGCCAGCAGCTCTCAGCGGTGGAACACCGGGGAGCTGTTTTTT. Translated, it gives CASSSQRWNTGELFF.

This clonotype was picked up a small number of times. The rearrangement links TRBV6-5 to TRBJ1-2; D is perhaps TRBD1 (5 bases). The CDR3 is 12 residues long. Trimming shortened V by 2 bases and J by 10 bases, and 11 bases separated the two germline ends. Germline CDR1 is MNHEY and CDR2 is SVGAGI. The CDR3 bases are TGTGCCAGCAGTTACCCCCAGGGCCCCTACACCTTC. Its protein is CASSYPQGPYTF.

Many counts were recorded for this clonotype. The chain recombines TRBV29-1 with TRBJ2-1; D is perhaps TRBD1 (5 bases). V was pared by 6 bases and J by 7 bases, with 13 bases between. The CDR3 sequence is 12 residues long. CDR1 is SQVTM, CDR2 ANQGSEA, per germline. The CDR3 DNA sequence: TGCAGCGTCGACAGCTACAATAATGAGCAGTTCTTC. Its protein is CSVDSYNNEQFF.